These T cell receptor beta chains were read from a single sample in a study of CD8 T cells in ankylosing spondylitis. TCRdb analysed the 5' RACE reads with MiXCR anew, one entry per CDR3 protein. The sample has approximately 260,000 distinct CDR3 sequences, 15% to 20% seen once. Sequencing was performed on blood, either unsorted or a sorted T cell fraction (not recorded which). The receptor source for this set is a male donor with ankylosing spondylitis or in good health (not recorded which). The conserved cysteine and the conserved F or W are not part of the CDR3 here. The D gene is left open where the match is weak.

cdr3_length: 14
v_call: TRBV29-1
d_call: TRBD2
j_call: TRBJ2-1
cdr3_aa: SVDYVVPTSGNEQF

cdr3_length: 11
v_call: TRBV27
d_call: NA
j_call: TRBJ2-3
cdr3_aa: ASSLKNPDTQY

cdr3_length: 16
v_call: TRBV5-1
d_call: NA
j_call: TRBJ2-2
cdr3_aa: ASSWTGGLAGDTGELF

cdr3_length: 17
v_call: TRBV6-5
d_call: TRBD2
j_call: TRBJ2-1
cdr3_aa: ASSYPRTSGRATYNEQF

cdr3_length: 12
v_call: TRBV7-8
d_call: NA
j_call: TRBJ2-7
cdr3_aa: ASSFNRDNYEQY

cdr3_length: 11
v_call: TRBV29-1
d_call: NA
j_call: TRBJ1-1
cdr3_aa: SVVTVVYTEAF

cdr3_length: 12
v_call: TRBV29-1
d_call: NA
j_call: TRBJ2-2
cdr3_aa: SVELAANTGELF

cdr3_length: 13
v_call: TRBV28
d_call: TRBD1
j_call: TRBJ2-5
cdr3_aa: ASSFHDMRTGPGY

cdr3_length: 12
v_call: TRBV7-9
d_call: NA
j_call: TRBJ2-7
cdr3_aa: ASSFDRQGYEQY

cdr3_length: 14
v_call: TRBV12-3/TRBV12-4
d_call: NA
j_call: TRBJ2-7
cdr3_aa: ASSSPLYGSTYEQY

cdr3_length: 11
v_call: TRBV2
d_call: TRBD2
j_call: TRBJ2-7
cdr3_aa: ASRARLAVRQY

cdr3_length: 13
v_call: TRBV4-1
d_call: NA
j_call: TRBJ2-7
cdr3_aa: ASSQSQGSSYEQY

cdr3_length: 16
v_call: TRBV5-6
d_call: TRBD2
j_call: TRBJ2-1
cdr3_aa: ASSLAAASGRGDNEQF

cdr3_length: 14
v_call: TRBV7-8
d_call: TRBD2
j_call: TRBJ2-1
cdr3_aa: ASSLLSSGSYNEQF

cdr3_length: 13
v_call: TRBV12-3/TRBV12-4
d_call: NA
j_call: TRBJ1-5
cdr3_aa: ASSSTVNSNQPQH